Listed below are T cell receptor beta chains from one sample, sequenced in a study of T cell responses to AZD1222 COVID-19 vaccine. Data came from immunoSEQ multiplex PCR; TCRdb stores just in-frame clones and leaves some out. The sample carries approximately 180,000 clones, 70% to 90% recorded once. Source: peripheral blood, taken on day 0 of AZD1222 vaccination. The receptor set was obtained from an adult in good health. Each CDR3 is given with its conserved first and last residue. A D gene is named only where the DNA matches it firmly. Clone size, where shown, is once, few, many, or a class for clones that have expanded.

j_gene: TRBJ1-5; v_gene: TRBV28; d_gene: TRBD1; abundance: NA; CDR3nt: TGTGCCAGCAGTCGAACTACAGGGGAGCCCCAGCATTTT; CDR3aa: CASSRTTGEPQHF
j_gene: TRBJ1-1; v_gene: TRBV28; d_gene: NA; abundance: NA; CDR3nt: TGTGCCAGCAGTACCCAGGGGAGGCCTGAAGCTTTCTTT; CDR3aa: CASSTQGRPEAFF
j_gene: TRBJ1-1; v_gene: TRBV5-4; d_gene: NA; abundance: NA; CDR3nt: TGTGCCAGCAACCCGGACAGTATGAACACTGAAGCTTTCTTT; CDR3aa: CASNPDSMNTEAFF
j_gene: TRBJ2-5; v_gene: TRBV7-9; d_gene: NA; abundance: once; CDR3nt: TGTGCCAGCAGCCTGGGGGGAATTTACCAAGAGACCCAGTACTTC; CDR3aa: CASSLGGIYQETQYF
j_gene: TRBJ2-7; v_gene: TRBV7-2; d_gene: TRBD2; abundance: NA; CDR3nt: TGTGCCAGCAGCCGTACATATAGCGGGAGCTACGAGCAGTACTTC; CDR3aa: CASSRTYSGSYEQYF
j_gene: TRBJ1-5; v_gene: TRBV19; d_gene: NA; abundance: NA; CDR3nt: TGTGCCAGTAGCATCGGATGGAGCAATCAGCCCCAGCATTTT; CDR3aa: CASSIGWSNQPQHF
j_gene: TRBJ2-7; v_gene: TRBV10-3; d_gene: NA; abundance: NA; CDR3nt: TGTGCCATCAGTGGCCCCGGGACATTGGACGAGCAGTACTTC; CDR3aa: CAISGPGTLDEQYF
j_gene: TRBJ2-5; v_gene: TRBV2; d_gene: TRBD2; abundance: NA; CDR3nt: TGTGCCAGCACCCTCGGGACTAGCGGGGGAGAGACCCAGTACTTC; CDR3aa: CASTLGTSGGETQYF
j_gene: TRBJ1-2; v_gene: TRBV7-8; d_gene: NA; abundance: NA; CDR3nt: TGTGCGACCACAGGTTCTCGTGCGGACTATGGCTACACCTTC; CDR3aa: CATTGSRADYGYTF
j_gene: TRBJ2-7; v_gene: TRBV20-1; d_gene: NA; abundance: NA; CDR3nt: TGCAGTGCGAGTCCGGGACCCAACTCCTACGAGCAGTACTTC; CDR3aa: CSASPGPNSYEQYF
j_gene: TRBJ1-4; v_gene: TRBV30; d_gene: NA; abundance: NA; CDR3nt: TGTGCCGCCGAGGGGGGGAGGGGTGATGAAAAACTGTTTTTT; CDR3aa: CAAEGGRGDEKLFF
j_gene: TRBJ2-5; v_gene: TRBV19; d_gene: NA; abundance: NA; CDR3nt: TGTGCCAGTAGTCAACCAATTAGCGGAGGAGAGACCCAGTACTTC; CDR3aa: CASSQPISGGETQYF
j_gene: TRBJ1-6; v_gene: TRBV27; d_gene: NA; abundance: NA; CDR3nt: TGTGCCAGCAGCTTAACTAGGGGGGAGAATTCACCCCTCCACTTT; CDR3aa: CASSLTRGENSPLHF
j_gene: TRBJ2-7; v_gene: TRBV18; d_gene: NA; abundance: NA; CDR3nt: TGTGCCAGCTCATCCGGACAGATCCAGTACTTC; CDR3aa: CASSSGQIQYF
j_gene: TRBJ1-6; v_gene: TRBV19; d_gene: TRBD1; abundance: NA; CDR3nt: TGTGCCAGTAGTCCCCGGGACAGGGACTCACCCCTCCACTTT; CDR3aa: CASSPRDRDSPLHF
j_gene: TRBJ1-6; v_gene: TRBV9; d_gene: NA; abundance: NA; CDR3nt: TGTGCCAGCAGCGCATTACAGGGACATAATTCACCCCTCCACTTT; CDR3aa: CASSALQGHNSPLHF
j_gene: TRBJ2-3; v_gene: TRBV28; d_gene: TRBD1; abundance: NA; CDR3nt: TGTGCCAGCAGTCCGGGACAGAATATCTATACGCAGTATTTT; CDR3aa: CASSPGQNIYTQYF
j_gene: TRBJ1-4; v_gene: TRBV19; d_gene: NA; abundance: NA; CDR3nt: TGTGCCAGTAGCAATAATGAAAAACTGTTTTTT; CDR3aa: CASSNNEKLFF
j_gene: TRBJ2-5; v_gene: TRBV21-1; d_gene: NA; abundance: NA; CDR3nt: TGTGCCAGCAGCAAAGGGGCCACTAACCAAGAGACCCAGTACTTC; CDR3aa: CASSKGATNQETQYF
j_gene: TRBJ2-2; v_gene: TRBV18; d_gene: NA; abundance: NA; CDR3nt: TGTGCCAGCTCACCACCGAGGCACCCGGGGGGCAACACCGGGGAGCTGTTTTTT; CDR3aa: CASSPPRHPGGNTGELFF
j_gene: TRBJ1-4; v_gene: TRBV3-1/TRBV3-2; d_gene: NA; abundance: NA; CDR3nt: TGTGCCAGCAGCCAAGATTGGGCAGGGTCAAGAGAAAAACTGTTTTTT; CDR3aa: CASSQDWAGSREKLFF
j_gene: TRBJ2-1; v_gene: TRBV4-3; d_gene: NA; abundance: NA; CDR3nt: TGCGCCAGCAGCCAAGATCCCACCGGGGCCTCCTACAATGAGCAGTTCTTC; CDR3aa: CASSQDPTGASYNEQFF
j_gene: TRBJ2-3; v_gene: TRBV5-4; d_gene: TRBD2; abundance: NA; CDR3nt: TGTGCCAGCAGCATAAGTGGACTAGCGGGGGGCACAGATACGCAGTATTTT; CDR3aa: CASSISGLAGGTDTQYF
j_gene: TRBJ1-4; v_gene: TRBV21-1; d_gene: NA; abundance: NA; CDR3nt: TGTGCCAGCAGCAAGGGACCCGGTGAAAAACTGTTTTTT; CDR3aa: CASSKGPGEKLFF
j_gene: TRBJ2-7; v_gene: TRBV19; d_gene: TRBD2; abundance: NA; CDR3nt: TGTGCCAGTAGTATATGGCCTAGCGGGAGTTCCTACGAGCAGTACTTC; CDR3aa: CASSIWPSGSSYEQYF
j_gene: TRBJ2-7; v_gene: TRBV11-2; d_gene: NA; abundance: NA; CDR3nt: TGTGCCAGCAGCTCTAGAGTCTACGAGCAGTACTTC; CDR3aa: CASSSRVYEQYF
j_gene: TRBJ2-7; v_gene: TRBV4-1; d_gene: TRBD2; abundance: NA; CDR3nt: TGCGCCAGCAGCCAATCAACTAGCGGCAACTCCTACGAGCAGTACTTC; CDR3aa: CASSQSTSGNSYEQYF